Below, 13 T cell receptor delta chains from the same sample are listed, as sequenced in a study of γδ T cells in repeated Plasmodium falciparum infection. TCRdb re-called clones from the multiplex PCR reads via CATT. The sample consists of 85,000 to 95,000 delta-chain clones, about 1.5% of them appearing once. Flow sorting of PBMC yielded separate Vgamma9/Vdelta2+ and Vdelta2-negative gammadelta T cell populations for bulk repertoire analysis. Sequences were obtained from gamma-delta T cells from blood. These receptors were collected from a pool of human donors (malaria-infected and uninfected, not separated).

At least ten counts were recorded for this clone. TCRdb's protein for this DNA is that of a much larger clone and differs from the translation at residue 4, likely a read error; the protein shown is the DNA translation. The DNA for the CDR3 is TGTGCTCTTGAGGGTCTGGGGGCCCCTCCCGATAAACTCATCTTT. Its translation: CALEGLGAPPDKLIF. J is TRDJ1 and V is TRDV1, with TRDD3 identical over 7 bases. The J gene, left out of TCRdb, was set here by checking the DNA against germline. The CDR3 totals 15 residues. Germline V lookup: CDR1 TSWWSYY, CDR2 QGS. V lost 7 bases, J lost 3 bases, and 11 bases stayed unmatched.

This clone was observed a few times. This is likely an artifact of a read error, given a far larger clone one base away. V and J are TRDV2 and TRDJ3; 9 nucleotides match TRDD3. The J gene, left out of TCRdb, was set here by checking the DNA against germline. CDR1 is GEAIGNYY and CDR2 is EKD in the germline V gene. The CDR3 spans 17 residues. This CDR3 reads CACDILGDSWDTRQMFF. The CDR3 DNA follows: TGTGCCTGTGACATACTGGGGGACTCCTGGGACACCCGGCAGATGTTTTTC.

There are a few counts of this clone. TCRdb pairs this DNA with a much larger clone's protein that differs at residue 10, likely a read error; the protein shown was translated from the DNA. The J gene is uncalled and the V gene is TRDV1; the D call of TRDD3 is as the table states it, not checked on the DNA. From germline, CDR1 is TSWWSYY and CDR2 QGS. This CDR3 is built from 23 residues. For the CDR3, the DNA is TGTGCTCTTGGGGAACTTCCCTACGGCCGGGGGAAGCGGCTCTATCGAAACACCGATAAACTCATATTT. It translates to CALGELPYGRGKRLYRNTDKLIF.

The CDR3 spells CACDTLRGDTPYTDKLIF. The CDR3 nucleotides are TGTGCCTGTGACACACTTCGGGGGGATACCCCGTACACCGATAAACTCATCTTT. V and J are TRDV2 and TRDJ1; 9 bases agree with TRDD3. Here the J gene was assigned by germline matching of the DNA, as TCRdb has none. This CDR3 has 18 amino acids. Germline CDR1 is GEAIGNYY and CDR2 is EKD. Losses at the gene ends were 1 base for V and 0 bases for J; bases not matched to a gene: 11.

For this clone: The translation of this DNA and the TCRdb protein of a much larger clone differ at residue 6, probably owing to a read error; the protein shown here is translated from the DNA. The chain links TRDV2 to TRDJ1, with D tentatively TRDD3 (5 bases). Assignment of the J gene here rests on matching the DNA to germline, because TCRdb gives none. This CDR3 contains 16 residues. V lost 0 bases and J lost 3, with 16 bases in between. CDR1 is GEAIGNYY and CDR2 is EKD in the germline V gene. CDR3 in DNA: TGTGCCTGTGACACCGCCGGGGGTTCCCTGCCCGATAAACTCATCTTT. Protein product: CACDTAGGSLPDKLIF.

This clone was recorded a few times. One base separates it from a far larger clone, so it is likely a read error. Other DNA sequences within the sample encode an identical CDR3. The rearrangement links TRDV1 to TRDJ1; D may correspond to TRDD2 or TRDD3 (6 bases each). TCRdb is silent on the J gene; assignment here came from matching the DNA to germline. Germline CDR1 and CDR2: TSWWSYY and QGS. The CDR3 contains 23 residues. V was cut by 0 bases and J by 0 bases, with 32 bases left in between. The CDR3 DNA sequence: TGTGCTCTTGGGGAACTCAAAATCTTCCTGCTGACCCCGGGGATCATGTACACCGATAAACTCATCTTT. Protein product: CALGELKIFLLTPGIMYTDKLIF.

This clone was counted between two and nine times. A far larger clone differs by one base, so this is likely a read error. Other DNA sequences within the sample encode an identical CDR3. V gene TRDV1 combines with J gene TRDJ1; weak D call: TRDD3 (5 bases). TCRdb leaves out the J gene; it was filled in here by matching the DNA to germline. CDR3 size: 19 residues. Germline values: CDR1 TSWWSYY, CDR2 QGS. The CDR3, as DNA: TGTGCCCTTGGGGAACGATTTACTCTAACCCTCGTGTACACCGATAAACTCATCTTT. Its translation: CALGERFTLTLVYTDKLIF.

The sample holds a few counts of this clone. The TCRdb record carries a much larger clone's protein, which differs from this DNA's translation at residue 14; a read error is the likely cause, and the protein listed here is the DNA translation. The chain carries TRDV2 and TRDJ1, with a possible D match to TRDD3 (5 bases). Matching the DNA end better, TRDJ2 makes the J call doubtful. Germline V gene lookup returns CDR1 GEAIGNYY and CDR2 EKD. The CDR3 extends over 15 amino acids. CDR3 nucleotides: TGTGCCTGTGAACGACTCGGGATGAACACCGATAAACTCTTCTTT. This translates into CACERLGMNTDKLFF.

This clone was picked up a small number of times. TCRdb's protein, taken from a much larger clone, differs from this DNA's translation at residue 14, likely owing to a read error; the protein displayed comes from the DNA. V gene assignment gives TRDV1, but the J gene was left uncalled; the table assigns TRDD3, which was not confirmed against the DNA. Germline values: CDR1 TSWWSYY, CDR2 QGS. CDR3 size: 16 residues. The CDR3 spells CALGELSRYSTDKPIF. The CDR3, as DNA: TGTGCTCTTGGGGAACTGTCCCGATACAGCACCGATAAACCCATCTTT.

Remarks on this clone: A far larger clone is only one base removed, so a read error is likely. Other DNA sequences within the sample encode an identical CDR3. The rearrangement links TRAV36/DV7 to TRDJ1, with a possible D match to TRDD2 (9 bases). TCRdb carries no J gene annotation; the J gene was assigned here by matching the DNA with germline. This CDR3 region has 25 residues. The germline CDR1 and CDR2 sequences are VTNFRS and LTSSGIE (reference sequence). V was pared by 5 bases and J by 0 bases, with 47 bases between. The CDR3 protein is CAVFLAFLPRGIWSLSTGYTDKLIF. CDR3 DNA sequence: TGTGCTGTTTTCTTAGCCTTCCTACCCCGGGGGATATGGTCATTAAGTACGGGGTACACCGATAAACTCATCTTT.

This clone was observed at least ten times. The J gene is TRDJ1, the V gene TRDV1, with TRDD3 identical over 9 bases. The J segment lost 2 bases and the V segment lost 7 bases, leaving 5 bases of the junction unmatched. CDR1 TSWWSYY and CDR2 QGS come from the germline V gene. The CDR3 has 14 amino acids. CDR3 sequence reads: CALEETGGTDKLIF. The CDR3 nucleotides read TGTGCTCTTGAAGAGACTGGGGGAACCGATAAACTCATCTTT.

A word on this clone: Being one base from a much bigger clone, this may be a read error. The V gene is TRDV2, but the J gene lacks a call; TRDD3 was called by the table and not checked on the DNA. Germline V CDR1 and CDR2: GEAIGNYY, EKD. The CDR3 is made up of 19 amino acids. The CDR3 protein is CACDTLLSAGGYASDKLTF. The CDR3 region has the DNA TGTGCCTGTGACACCTTACTCTCGGCTGGGGGATACGCGAGCGATAAACTCACCTTT.

This clone was detected only a few times. The amino acid sequence in TCRdb belongs to a much larger clone and departs from this DNA's translation at residue 4, likely a sequencing read error; the sequence shown is translated from the DNA. Here the CDR3 DNA reads TGTGCCTGTGGCACGGTGGGGGATACTGGGGGATTTGACACCGATAAACTCATCTTT. It encodes CACGTVGDTGGFDTDKLIF. The chain combines TRDV2 with TRDJ1; 10 positions match TRDD3. The J gene, absent from TCRdb, was called here by matching the DNA to germline. The ends lost 5 bases at V and 0 bases at J; junction bases unmatched: 17. Germline assignment: CDR1 GEAIGNYY and CDR2 EKD. The CDR3 sequence is 19 residues long.